This T cell receptor beta chain came from a study of shared clonotypes between healthy human individuals (dated by TCRdb to the early 2020s). Turning to the overall study: The cohort included three men and a couple of women between 18 and 49 years of age. Libraries were prepared and TCR repertoires were sequenced by different laboratories using diverse techniques, in order to increase sequencing depth and limit assay-specific biases. To estimate repertoire size and how much clonotypes are shared between individuals, the study performed deep sequencing of blood TCR repertoires from a few healthy adults. Per donor, leukapheresis produced somewhere between about 0.94 and 10 billion PBMCs. Per donor, three plates each were used for CD4 naive and CD4 memory, two for CD8 naive, and one for CD8 memory. Results and caveats for the whole study, not just this receptor: Across a few donors, around 5% of naive CD4, approximately 3.6% of naive CD8, approximately 2.5% of memory CD4, and approximately 0.4% of memory CD8 clonotypes were shared. Pairwise subsampling indicated that sequencing depth was expected to affect the degree of clonotype sharing among donors. Sampling was restricted to blood, and TCR repertoires in tissue are likely to differ from TCR repertoires in blood. Larger estimated clonotype richness was generally found for naive subsets than for memory subsets. The genetic and exposure-history diversity represented was limited by the small number of donors. Higher generation probabilities were observed for clonotypes shared by all four sorted-subset donors than for non-shared clonotypes. Even with the large sequencing depth, rarefaction of the sorted-subset datasets indicated that sequencing was incomplete.

For the CD8 naive samples, CD45RO-negative cells were positively selected for CCR7, yielding a CD45RA+CCR7+ population from which TemRA cells were excluded. The donors were healthy, HIV-negative adults who had no recently reported acute infections or vaccinations. Every donor was a Caucasian adult living in Nashville, Tennessee, USA. Blood was obtained by leukapheresis, after which PBMCs were separated by Ficoll-Histopaque density gradient centrifugation and cryopreserved in liquid nitrogen vapor phase. Purity and quantity of every magnetically sorted T cell population were checked by analytical flow cytometry. From each sorted fraction, genomic DNA was isolated and quantified by UV absorbance on a Nanodrop 2000c. A word on this clone: The specificity of this receptor is unknown. No clone much larger than this one lies a single base away; base qualities are absent.

The CDR3 spans 13 residues, from the cysteine through the phenylalanine. This entry keeps only the CDR3 DNA: 39 bases, framed from base 1. CDR1 SGHVS and CDR2 FQNEAQ were looked up in the germline V gene. V is clipped by 5 bases and J by 6 bases, and the sequence between their germline boundaries is 11 bases long. Using the deep immunoSEQ assay, multiplex PCR amplified TCR CDR3 regions from genomic DNA. Extracted genomic DNA from each cell subset was spread evenly across all wells of several immunoSEQ 96-well plates, with each plate serving as a replicate. Each replicate PCR for sorted subsets received around 0.2 ug genomic DNA, equal to about 30,000 T cell genomes. Purified libraries were measured with a Qubit 3.0 fluorometer, size-checked on a Bioanalyzer 2100, and measured again with the KAPA Library Quantification kit. Every immunoSEQ 96-well plate was sequenced on a separate single-read 150-cycle Illumina NextSeq 550 flow cell. The authors' pipeline ran thus. Because only junctional sequences without quality scores were contained in the immunoSEQ output, filtering matching that applied to full-length reads could not be performed. Sequences were annotated with PyIR, a Python wrapper for IgBLAST v1.9, using IMGT germline references to assign V/J genes and CDR3. Reads were removed for weak V/J assignments (E-value above 1e-6), missing CDR3, stop codons, out-of-frame junctions, or ambiguous translated residues. V3J clonotypes were defined as sequences sharing the same inferred V gene, J gene, and CDR3 amino acid sequence. Percentage overlap between repertoires was computed as shared unique clonotypes divided by the size of the smaller repertoire. Richness of each repertoire was evaluated using RTK rarefaction, the Chao1 estimator, and Recon v2.1 estimates of unobserved clonotypes. OLGA was used to compute generation probabilities for all TCRbeta clonotypes that the gDNA method yielded from a few donors. TCRdb re-hosts the immuneACCESS table, in-frame sequences only. Its copies lack some clones; in the studies checked, an unresolved V gene accounts for under half of them, and the cause for the rest is not known. The D gene and trimming were derived from the DNA, and the V and J assignments and clone size from that table. This sample is represented by around 1,900,000 clones; roughly 93% of them were singletons. The ten largest clones add up to roughly 1.7% of the sample.

The sequencing input was naive CD8+ T cells from PBMCs. The cell subset or site label of this sample denotes: CD45RA+CCR7+. Recombination joined TRBV7-8 with TRBJ1-5, with the identity of the D gene unclear. The receptor's source is a man aged 18 to 35 in good health. Some clones in this sample may be carry-over from other donors' samples. The DNA is as follows: TGTGCCAGCAGCCCCGGGAGTTCTCAGCCCCAGCATTTT. This encodes CASSPGSSQPQHF.